This TCR beta chain comes out of a study of cytomegalovirus exposure and HLA in healthy donors. Study summary: The same platform used for the 600 to 750 first-cohort repertoires was also used for the 100 to 150 validation repertoires, as a later analysis reported.

Comment on this clone: The target antigen is unknown.

General observations from the study: For cytomegalovirus status, the classifier reportedly gave diagnoses with high specificity and sensitivity. Later, an analysis found that TCR clusters from the first cohort tended to co-occur in the roughly 120 validation repertoires.

V was shortened by 1 base and J by 8 bases, with 14 bases between the two germline ends. The CDR3 consists of 14 residues. Looked up from germline, CDR1 is MGHRA and CDR2 is YSYEKL. Sequenced by immunoSEQ multiplex PCR; TCRdb stores in-frame clones only, minus some. The sample holds 200,000 or so clones; more than 75% are singletons and the top ten take more than 6.5%. This clonotype was sampled from a man in his late teens or twenties in good health and CMV-seropositive. The V gene is TRBV4-1, the J gene TRBJ1-1; D gene ambiguous. Material for sequencing was PBMCs. The CDR3 DNA sequence: TGCGCCAGCAGCCAAGTCGGGGTGGGAAGAGAAGCTTTCTTT. Translated, it gives CASSQVGVGREAFF.